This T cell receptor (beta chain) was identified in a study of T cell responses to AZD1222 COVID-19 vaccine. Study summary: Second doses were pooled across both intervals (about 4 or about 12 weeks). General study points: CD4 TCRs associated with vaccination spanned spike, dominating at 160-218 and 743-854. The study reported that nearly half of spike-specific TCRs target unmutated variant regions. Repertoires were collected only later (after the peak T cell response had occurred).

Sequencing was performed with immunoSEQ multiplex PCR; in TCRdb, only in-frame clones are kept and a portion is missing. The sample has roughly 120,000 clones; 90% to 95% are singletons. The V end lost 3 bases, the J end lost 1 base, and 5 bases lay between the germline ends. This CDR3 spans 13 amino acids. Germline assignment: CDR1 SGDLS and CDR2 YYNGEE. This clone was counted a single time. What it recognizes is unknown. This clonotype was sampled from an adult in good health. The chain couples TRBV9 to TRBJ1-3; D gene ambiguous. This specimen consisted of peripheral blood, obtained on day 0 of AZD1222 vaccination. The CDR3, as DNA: TGTGCCAGCAGCGCACCATCTGGAAACACCATATATTTT. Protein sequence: CASSAPSGNTIYF.